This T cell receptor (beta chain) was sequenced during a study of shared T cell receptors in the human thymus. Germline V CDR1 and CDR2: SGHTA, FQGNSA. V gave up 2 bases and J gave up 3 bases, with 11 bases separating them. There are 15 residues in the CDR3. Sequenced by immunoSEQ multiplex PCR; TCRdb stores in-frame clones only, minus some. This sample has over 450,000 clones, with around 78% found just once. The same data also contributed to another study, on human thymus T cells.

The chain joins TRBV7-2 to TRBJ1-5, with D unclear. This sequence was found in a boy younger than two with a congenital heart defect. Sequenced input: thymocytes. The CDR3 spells CASSLSGRANQPQHF. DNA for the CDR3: TGTGCCAGCAGCTTATCGGGTCGCGCCAATCAGCCCCAGCATTTT.